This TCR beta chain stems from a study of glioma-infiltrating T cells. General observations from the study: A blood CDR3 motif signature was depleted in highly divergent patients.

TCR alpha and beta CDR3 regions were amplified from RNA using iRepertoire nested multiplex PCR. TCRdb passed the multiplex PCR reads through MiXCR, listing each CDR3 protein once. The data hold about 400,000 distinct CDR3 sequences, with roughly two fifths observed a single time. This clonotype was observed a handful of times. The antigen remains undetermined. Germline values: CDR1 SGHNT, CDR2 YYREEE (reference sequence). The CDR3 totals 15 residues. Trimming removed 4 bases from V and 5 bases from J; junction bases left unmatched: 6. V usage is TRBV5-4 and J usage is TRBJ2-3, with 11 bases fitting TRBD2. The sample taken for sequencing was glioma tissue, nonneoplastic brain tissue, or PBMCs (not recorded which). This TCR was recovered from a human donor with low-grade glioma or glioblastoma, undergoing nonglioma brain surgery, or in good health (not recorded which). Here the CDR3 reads CASSQTSGNRDTQYF. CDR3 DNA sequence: TGTGCCAGCAGCCAGACTAGCGGGAACCGAGATACGCAGTATTTT.